This T cell receptor (beta chain) was identified in a study of T cells in Graves' hyperthyroidism and ophthalmopathy. The wider study: Peripheral blood draws took place at initial diagnosis, ahead of any treatment. Study outcomes and limitations: The model predicted ophthalmopathy a median around 6 months before onset. Blood samples included most of the expanded thyroid clonotypes exceeding 0.001.

TCR beta CDR3 regions were amplified from RNA transcripts. HTBI primers drove first-round RT-PCR of the TCR CDR3. MiXCR, applied by TCRdb to the multiplex PCR reads, yields one record per CDR3 protein. The sample includes 330,000 or so distinct CDR3 sequences, 15% to 20% of them seen just once. This clonotype was seen ten or more times. Its target is not known. This CDR3 is 13 amino acids long. V shed 5 bases and J shed 7 bases, with 14 bases lying between them. Germline lookup yields CDR1 SGHVS and CDR2 FQNEAQ. This chain joins TRBV7-8 and TRBJ1-1; D is unclear. Sequenced: blood. The TCR sequence derives from a woman in her thirties or forties with Graves' ophthalmopathy. CDR3 DNA: TGTGCCAGCAGCCCCGAGTTAGGGAGTGAAGCTTTCTTT. This gives the protein CASSPELGSEAFF.